This entry describes one T cell receptor (beta chain). V was cut by 3 bases and J by 2 bases, with 11 bases left in between. Germline V gives CDR1 SGHNT, CDR2 YENEEA. The CDR3 length is 14 residues. This specimen belongs to a study of cytomegalovirus exposure and HLA in healthy donors. Across the study: Earlier findings included more than 95 million unique TCR beta sequences obtained from 150 million to 200 million T cells.

This PCR relied on a set of 60 Vbeta primers and 13 Jbeta primers. Produced via immunoSEQ multiplex PCR; TCRdb's table is partial and in-frame only. Here the sample spans 150,000 to 180,000 clones, around 84% being singletons. The clonotype was recovered from a woman aged 35 to 49 in good health and CMV-seropositive. The sample taken for sequencing was PBMCs. The chain combines TRBV11-3 with TRBJ2-7; possibly TRBD2 for D (6 bases). The CDR3 coding sequence is TGTGCCAGCAGCTTGCGGGGATTAACCTACGAGCAGTACTTC. It specifies CASSLRGLTYEQYF.